What follows are 3 T cell receptor beta chains derived from one specimen sequenced in a study of cytomegalovirus exposure and HLA in healthy donors (dated by TCRdb to the late 2010s). Receptor libraries were prepared by the immunoSEQ multiplex PCR assay. A mixture of 60 forward primers for TCR Vbeta segments and 13 reverse primers for TCR Jbeta segments was used in the multiplex PCR. The source is immuneACCESS, and TCRdb retained only in-frame sequences with V and J called. Part of the clones is not carried over; for the studies checked, unresolved V genes explain less than half of this, and the remainder is unexplained. Present in this sample are about 93,000 clones, more than 55% of which were seen just once. The ten most abundant clones make up 5.5% to 6% of the sample. Sequenced: PBMCs. The source of these receptors is a boy aged 5 to 17 in good health and CMV-seropositive.

The rearrangement uses TRBV19 and TRBJ2-2, with a possible D match to TRBD2 (6 bases). The CDR3 sequence is 14 residues long. With 7 bases removed from V and 3 bases from J, the gap between germline ends came to 12 bases. From germline, CDR1 is LNHDA and CDR2 SQIVND (reference sequence). The CDR3 loop reads CASKEGRHTGELFF. CDR3 bases: TGTGCCAGTAAGGAGGGCAGACACACCGGGGAGCTGTTTTTT.

The chain joins TRBV14 to TRBJ1-1; 7 bases align to TRBD1. In germline, CDR1 is SGHDN, CDR2 FVKESK. V lost 3 bases and J lost 1; bases outside the gene matches: 8. CDR3 size: 16 residues. CDR3 residues: CASSHRPGQENTEAFF. The DNA for the CDR3 is TGTGCCAGCAGCCATCGACCAGGACAGGAGAACACTGAAGCTTTCTTT.

This chain uses TRBV2 with TRBJ2-1; TRBD2 matches 13 bases. Germline V gene sequence: CDR1 SNHLY, CDR2 FYNNEI. CDR3 length: 15 residues. The V and J ends lost 7 bases and 8 bases, in that order; junction bases with no gene match: 8. The CDR3 is CASIQLAGGQDEQFF. The CDR3 DNA reads as TGTGCCAGCATCCAACTAGCGGGGGGGCAGGATGAGCAGTTCTTC.